The clone carrying this T cell receptor (beta chain) came up many times. Its antigen is unknown. Library preparation for TCR beta used quantitative 5'-RACE with molecular barcodes. Using its own MiXCR run on the 5' RACE reads, TCRdb lists one record per CDR3 protein. The repertoire includes 150,000 or so distinct CDR3 sequences, around a third of them detected once, and 6% sits in the top ten. Germline loops: CDR1 SGHRS, CDR2 YFSETQ. V dropped 2 bases and J dropped 3 bases, with 10 bases sitting between them. The CDR3 contains 14 residues. The data are from a study of CD8 T cells in ankylosing spondylitis. Study-wide results and caveats: Among TCR beta sequences, a motif of several highly homologous variants appeared characteristic of ankylosing spondylitis blood. Earlier studies detected some motif variants in reactive arthritis synovial fluid and blood. Within matched ankylosing spondylitis synovial fluid, disease-linked clones were reportedly significantly enriched.

The receptor comes from a male donor with ankylosing spondylitis. The chain joins TRBV5-1 to TRBJ2-3; D uncertain. Sequenced: synovial fluid, either unsorted or a sorted T cell fraction (not recorded which). CDR3 DNA: TGCGCCAGCAGCTTTAGGGCCAGGACAGATACGCAGTATTTT. This encodes CASSFRARTDTQYF.